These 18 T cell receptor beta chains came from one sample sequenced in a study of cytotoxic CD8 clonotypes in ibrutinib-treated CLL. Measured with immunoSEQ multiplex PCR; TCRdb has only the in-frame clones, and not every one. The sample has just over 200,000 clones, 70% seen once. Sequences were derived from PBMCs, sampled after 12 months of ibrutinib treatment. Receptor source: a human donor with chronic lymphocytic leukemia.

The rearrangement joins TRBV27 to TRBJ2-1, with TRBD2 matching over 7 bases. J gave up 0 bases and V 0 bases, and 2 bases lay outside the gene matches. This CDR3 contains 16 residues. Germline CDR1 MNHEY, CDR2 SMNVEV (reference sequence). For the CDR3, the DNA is TGTGCCAGCAGTTTATCGGGGGGGAGCTCCTACAATGAGCAGTTCTTC. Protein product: CASSLSGGSSYNEQFF.

This chain's CDR3 is CASSPQGGDGYTF. In nucleotides, the CDR3 is TGTGCCAGCTCACCGCAGGGAGGGGATGGCTACACCTTC. J is TRBJ1-2 and V is TRBV18; D may be TRBD1 (5 bases). V gave up 3 bases and J gave up 6 bases, with 11 bases separating them. The CDR3 loop spans 13 amino acids. Germline V gene data show CDR1 as KGHSH and CDR2 as LQKENI.

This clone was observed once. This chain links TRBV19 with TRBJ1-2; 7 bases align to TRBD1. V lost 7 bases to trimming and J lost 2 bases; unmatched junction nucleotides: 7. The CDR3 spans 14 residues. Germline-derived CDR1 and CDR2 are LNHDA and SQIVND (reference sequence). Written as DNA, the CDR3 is TGTGCCAGTATTTCCGGGACAGAAAACTATGGCTACACCTTC. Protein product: CASISGTENYGYTF.

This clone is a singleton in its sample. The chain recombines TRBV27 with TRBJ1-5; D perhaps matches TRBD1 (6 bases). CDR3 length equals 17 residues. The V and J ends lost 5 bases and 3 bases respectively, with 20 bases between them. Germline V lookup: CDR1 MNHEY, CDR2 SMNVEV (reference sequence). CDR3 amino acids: CASSQKFSDSLNQPQHF. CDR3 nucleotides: TGTGCCAGCAGTCAGAAATTCTCGGACAGTCTCAATCAGCCCCAGCATTTT.

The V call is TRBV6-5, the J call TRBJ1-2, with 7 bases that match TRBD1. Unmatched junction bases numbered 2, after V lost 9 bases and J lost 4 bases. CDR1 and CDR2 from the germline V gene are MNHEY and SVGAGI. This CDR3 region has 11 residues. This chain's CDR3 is CASWDSYGYTF. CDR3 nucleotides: TGTGCCAGTTGGGACAGCTATGGCTACACCTTC.

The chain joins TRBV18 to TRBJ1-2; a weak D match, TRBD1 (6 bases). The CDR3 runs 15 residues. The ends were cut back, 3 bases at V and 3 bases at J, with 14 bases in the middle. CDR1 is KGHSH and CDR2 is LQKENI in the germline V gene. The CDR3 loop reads CASSPAARGYYGYTF. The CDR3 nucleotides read TGTGCCAGCTCACCCGCGGCCAGGGGTTACTATGGCTACACCTTC.

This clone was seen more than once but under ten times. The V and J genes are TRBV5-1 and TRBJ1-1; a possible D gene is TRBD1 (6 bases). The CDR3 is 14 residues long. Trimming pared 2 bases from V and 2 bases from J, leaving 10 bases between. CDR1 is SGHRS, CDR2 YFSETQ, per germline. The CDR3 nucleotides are TGCGCCAGCAGCTTCAGGGGAGGAAACACTGAAGCTTTCTTT. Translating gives CASSFRGGNTEAFF.

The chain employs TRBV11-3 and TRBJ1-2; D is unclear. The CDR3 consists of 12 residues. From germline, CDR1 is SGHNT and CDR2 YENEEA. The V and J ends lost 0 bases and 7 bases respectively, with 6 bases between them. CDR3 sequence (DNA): TGTGCCAGCAGCTTAGATCGATCTGGCTACACCTTC. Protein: CASSLDRSGYTF.

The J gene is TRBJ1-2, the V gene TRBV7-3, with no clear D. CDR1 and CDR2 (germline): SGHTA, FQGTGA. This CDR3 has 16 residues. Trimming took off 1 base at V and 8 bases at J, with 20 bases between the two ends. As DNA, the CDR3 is TGTGCCAGCAGCTTAAGGGCTGGTCAGCCGCTGCGGGGCTACACCTTC. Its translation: CASSLRAGQPLRGYTF. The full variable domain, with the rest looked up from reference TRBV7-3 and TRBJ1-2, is GAGVSQTPSNKVTEKGKYVELRCDPISGHTALYWYRQSLGQGPEFLIYFQGTGAADDSGLPNDRFFAVRPEGSVSTLKIQRTERGDSAVYLCASSLRAGQPLRGYTFGSGTRLTVV.

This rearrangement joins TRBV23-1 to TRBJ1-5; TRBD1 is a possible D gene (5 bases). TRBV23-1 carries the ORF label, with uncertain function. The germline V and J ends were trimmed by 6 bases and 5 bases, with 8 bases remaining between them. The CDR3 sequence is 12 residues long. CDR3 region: CASSPRDQPQHF. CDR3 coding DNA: TGCGCCAGCAGCCCCAGGGATCAGCCCCAGCATTTT.

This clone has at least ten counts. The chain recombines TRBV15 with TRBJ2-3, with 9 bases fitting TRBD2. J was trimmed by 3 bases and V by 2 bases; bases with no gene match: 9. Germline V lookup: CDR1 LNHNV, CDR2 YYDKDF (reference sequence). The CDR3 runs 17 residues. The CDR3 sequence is CATSRRWTSDGTDTQYF. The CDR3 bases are TGTGCCACCAGCAGACGTTGGACTAGCGATGGGACAGATACGCAGTATTTT.

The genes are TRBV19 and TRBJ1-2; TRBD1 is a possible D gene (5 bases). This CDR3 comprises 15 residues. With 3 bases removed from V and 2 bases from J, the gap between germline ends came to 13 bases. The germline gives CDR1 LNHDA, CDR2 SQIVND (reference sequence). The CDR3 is CASSMWGTGNYGYTF. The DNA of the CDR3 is TGTGCCAGTAGTATGTGGGGGACGGGGAACTATGGCTACACCTTC. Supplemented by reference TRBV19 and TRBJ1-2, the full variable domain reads DGGITQSPKYLFRKEGQNVTLSCEQNLNHDAMYWYRQDPGQGLRLIYYSQIVNDFQKGDIAEGYSVSREKKESFPLTVTSAQKNPTAFYLCASSMWGTGNYGYTFGSGTRLTVV.

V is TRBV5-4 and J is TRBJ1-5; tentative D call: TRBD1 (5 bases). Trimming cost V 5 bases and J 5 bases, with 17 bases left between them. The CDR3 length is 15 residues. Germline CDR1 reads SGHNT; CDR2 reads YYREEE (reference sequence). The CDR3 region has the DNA TGTGCCAGCAGTTCCGGGACGGAGGCTTATCAGCCCCAGCATTTT. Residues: CASSSGTEAYQPQHF.

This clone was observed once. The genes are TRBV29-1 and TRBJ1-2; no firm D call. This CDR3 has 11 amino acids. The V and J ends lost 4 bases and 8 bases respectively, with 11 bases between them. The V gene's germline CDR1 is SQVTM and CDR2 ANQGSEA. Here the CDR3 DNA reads TGCAGCGTTGGCTCCCCGAGGGGCTACACCTTC. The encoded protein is CSVGSPRGYTF.

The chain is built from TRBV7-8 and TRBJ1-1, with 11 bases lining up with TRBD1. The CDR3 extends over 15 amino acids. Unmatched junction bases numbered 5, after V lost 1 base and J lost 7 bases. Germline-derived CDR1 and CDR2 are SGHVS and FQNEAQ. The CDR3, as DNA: TGTGCCAGCAGCTTAGTGGGACAGGGGGTCGATGAAGCTTTCTTT. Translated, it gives CASSLVGQGVDEAFF.

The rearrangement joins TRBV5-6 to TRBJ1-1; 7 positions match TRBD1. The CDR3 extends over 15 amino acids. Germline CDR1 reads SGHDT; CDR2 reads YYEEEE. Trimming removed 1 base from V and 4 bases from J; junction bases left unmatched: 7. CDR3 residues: CASSLRGGGRTEAFF. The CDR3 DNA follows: TGTGCCAGCAGCTTGAGGGGAGGGGGCCGCACTGAAGCTTTCTTT. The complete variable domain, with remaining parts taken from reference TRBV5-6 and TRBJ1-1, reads DAGVTQSPTHLIKTRGQQVTLRCSPKSGHDTVSWYQQALGQGPQFIFQYYEEEERQRGNFPDRFSGHQFPNYSSELNVNALLLGDSALYLCASSLRGGGRTEAFFGQGTRLTVV.

In DNA form, the CDR3 reads TGTGCCAGCAGCCTAGACCTTTACAATGAGCAGTTCTTC. Encoded protein: CASSLDLYNEQFF. This chain joins TRBV2 and TRBJ2-1; D uncertain. The V end was cut by 6 bases, the J end by 4 bases, with 10 bases between. CDR1 is SNHLY and CDR2 is FYNNEI in the germline V gene. CDR3 length: 13 amino acids.

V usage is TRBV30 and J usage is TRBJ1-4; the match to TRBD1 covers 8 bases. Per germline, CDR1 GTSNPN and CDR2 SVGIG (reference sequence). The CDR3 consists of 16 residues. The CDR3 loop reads CALTGDFTISNEKLFF. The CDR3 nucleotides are TGTGCGTTGACAGGGGACTTTACAATTTCTAATGAAAAACTGTTTTTT. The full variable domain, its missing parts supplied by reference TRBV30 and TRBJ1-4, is SQTIHQWPATLVQPVGSPLSLECTVEGTSNPNLYWYRQAAGRGLQLLFYSVGIGQISSEVPQNLSASRPQDRQFILSSKKLLLSDSGFYLCALTGDFTISNEKLFFGSGTQLSVL.